These 27 T cell receptor beta chains were sequenced from one sample in a study of blood T cell repertoires in COVID-19. Some clones are missing from TCRdb's copy, which holds only in-frame ones; the method was immunoSEQ multiplex PCR. Of around 68,000 clones listed, around 80% were seen once; the top ten hold 9.2%. The sequencing sample was made of peripheral blood. The receptors originated from a human donor in a cohort sampled during active COVID-19.

The genes are TRBV19 and TRBJ2-1; 10 bases agree with TRBD2. Germline loops: CDR1 LNHDA, CDR2 SQIVND (reference sequence). The J segment lost 9 bases and the V segment lost 6 bases, leaving 14 bases of the junction unmatched. This CDR3 has 16 residues. The CDR3 loop reads CASSNPSSGGAGEQFF. The CDR3 DNA is TGTGCCAGTAGCAACCCCTCGAGCGGGGGGGCTGGTGAGCAGTTCTTC.

The chain joins TRBV7-8 to TRBJ2-3; 14 positions match TRBD2. The CDR3 is made up of 19 amino acids. Germline CDR1 and CDR2: SGHVS and FQNEAQ. J gave up 2 bases and V 1 base, and 8 bases lay outside the gene matches. The CDR3: CASSLGLAGGPSLTDTQYF. The DNA for the CDR3 is TGTGCCAGCAGCTTAGGACTAGCGGGAGGGCCCTCTCTCACAGATACGCAGTATTTT.

The CDR3, as DNA: TGTGCCAGCAGCTCCGAAGGGACAGTCGGGGAAAAACTGTTTTTT. Its protein product is CASSSEGTVGEKLFF. The gene calls are TRBV7-9 and TRBJ1-4, with TRBD1 matching over 7 bases. V shed 4 bases and J 8 bases; nucleotides not matched to a gene: 10. This CDR3 is 15 amino acids long. Germline V lookup: CDR1 SEHNR, CDR2 FQNEAQ (reference sequence).

This chain connects TRBV6-1 to TRBJ1-5; D may be TRBD1 (6 bases). The germline V and J ends were trimmed by 3 bases and 5 bases, with 14 bases remaining between them. This CDR3 is 15 amino acids long. The germline gives CDR1 MNHNS, CDR2 SASEGT. The DNA of the CDR3 is TGTGCCAGCAGTGACCGGGACAAGAGTTATCAGCCCCAGCATTTT. Translating gives CASSDRDKSYQPQHF.

The chain carries TRBV4-1 and TRBJ2-7; D gene uncertain. This CDR3 has 16 amino acids. V was clipped by 2 bases and J by 0 bases, with 14 bases between them. The germline V gene encodes CDR1 MGHRA and CDR2 YSYEKL. The CDR3 region is CASSQSSGQYSYEQYF. In DNA, the CDR3 is TGCGCCAGCAGCCAATCGAGTGGGCAGTACTCCTACGAGCAGTACTTC.

The V gene is TRBV5-1, the J gene TRBJ2-5, with 7 nucleotides matching TRBD1. CDR3 length equals 14 residues. Germline V CDR1 and CDR2: SGHRS, YFSETQ. The junction had 3 bases not matched to a gene; V was cut back by 4 bases and J by 0 bases. The DNA for the CDR3 is TGCGCCAGCAGCCTGACAGGGAACCAAGAGACCCAGTACTTC. It specifies CASSLTGNQETQYF. The entire variable domain, with the rest obtained from reference TRBV5-1 and TRBJ2-5, is as follows: KAGVTQTPRYLIKTRGQQVTLSCSPISGHRSVSWYQQTPGQGLQFLFEYFSETQRNKGNFPGRFSGRQFSNSRSEMNVSTLELGDSALYLCASSLTGNQETQYFGPGTRLLVL.

The chain recombines TRBV5-1 with TRBJ1-2, with 9 bases fitting TRBD1. Germline CDR1 is SGHRS and CDR2 is YFSETQ. This CDR3 contains 15 residues. J gave up 6 bases and V 1 base, and 7 bases lay outside the gene matches. CDR3 nucleotides: TGCGCCAGCAGCTTGTCCGGGACAGGGTCGGATGGCTACACCTTC. This sequence encodes CASSLSGTGSDGYTF.

This sequence joins TRBV30 and TRBJ1-4, with TRBD1 as a possible D gene (5 bases). The CDR3 is 14 amino acids. The ends were cut back, 7 bases at V and 7 bases at J, with 19 bases in the middle. CDR1 is GTSNPN, CDR2 SVGIG, per germline (reference sequence). This CDR3 is CASRKGQGGEKLFF. The CDR3 DNA reads TGTGCCTCACGGAAGGGGCAGGGAGGTGAAAAACTGTTTTTT.

This chain links TRBV28 with TRBJ1-5; possible D gene TRBD1, 6 bases. Deletions cut 6 bases from V and 5 bases from J, with 17 bases between. Germline values: CDR1 MDHEN, CDR2 SYDVKM. The CDR3 has 15 amino acids. CDR3 amino acids: CASSPTGKTHQPQHF. As DNA, the CDR3 is TGTGCCAGCAGCCCGACAGGAAAAACACATCAGCCCCAGCATTTT.

This chain connects TRBV5-1 to TRBJ1-4; 7 bases agree with TRBD1. CDR3 length: 16 residues. The ends lost 0 bases at V and 5 bases at J; junction bases unmatched: 7. Germline V gene sequence: CDR1 SGHRS, CDR2 YFSETQ. CDR3: CASSLASGRGNEKLFF. CDR3 coding DNA: TGCGCCAGCAGCTTGGCCTCGGGCAGGGGGAATGAAAAACTGTTTTTT.

The J gene is TRBJ2-3, the V gene TRBV28; 11 bases align to TRBD2. The trim removed 6 bases at V and 4 bases at J, leaving 6 bases unmatched. The CDR3 is 15 residues long. Germline V gives CDR1 MDHEN, CDR2 SYDVKM. CDR3 amino acids: CASSSLAGASDTQYF. Written as DNA, the CDR3 is TGTGCCAGCAGCTCACTAGCGGGAGCATCAGATACGCAGTATTTT.

This clone came up once. The CDR3 DNA sequence: TGTGCCAGCAGTTACTCGTCCCATTACACCGGGGAGCTGTTTTTT. Encoded protein: CASSYSSHYTGELFF. The rearrangement joins TRBV6-2 or TRBV6-3 to TRBJ2-2; D uncertain. V was clipped by 0 bases and J by 3 bases, with 8 bases between them. The germline CDR1 and CDR2 sequences are MNHEY and SVGEGT. This CDR3 is built from 15 residues.

The DNA of the CDR3 is TGTGCCACCAGCGCTAGCGGGGACGACTACAATGAGCAGTTCTTC. Amino acid sequence: CATSASGDDYNEQFF. This sequence joins TRBV15 and TRBJ2-1; TRBD2 matches 9 bases. Germline V CDR1 and CDR2: LNHNV, YYDKDF (reference sequence). The CDR3 is 15 amino acids. The ends lost 5 bases at V and 3 bases at J; junction bases unmatched: 5.

V gene TRBV19 combines with J gene TRBJ2-2; maybe TRBD1 (6 bases). V was cut by 7 bases and J by 5 bases, with 17 bases left in between. The CDR3 is 15 amino acids. Germline lookup yields CDR1 LNHDA and CDR2 SQIVND (reference sequence). The DNA for the CDR3 is TGTGCCAGTAAAGACAGGCATGGTATAACCGGGGAGCTGTTTTTT. Translating it yields CASKDRHGITGELFF.

This chain connects TRBV24-1 to TRBJ2-7, with unresolved D. The CDR3 length is 13 residues. CDR1 is KGHDR and CDR2 is SFDVKD in the germline V gene. Trimming stripped 6 bases from V and 0 bases from J, with 8 bases between. CDR3 in amino acids: CATSTRSSYEQYF. Here the CDR3 DNA reads TGTGCCACCAGTACAAGGAGCTCCTACGAGCAGTACTTC.

This clone was recorded once. The chain couples TRBV30 to TRBJ1-5, with 8 bases identical to TRBD1. The CDR3 is 14 amino acids. Germline loops: CDR1 GTSNPN, CDR2 SVGIG (reference sequence). The J segment lost 7 bases and the V segment lost 2 bases, leaving 7 bases of the junction unmatched. CDR3 loop: CAWSTGQGGQPQHF. CDR3 coding DNA: TGTGCCTGGAGTACCGGACAGGGTGGACAGCCCCAGCATTTT.

V and J are TRBV2 and TRBJ1-2; 9 bases agree with TRBD1. The germline CDR1 and CDR2 sequences are SNHLY and FYNNEI. This CDR3 contains 14 residues. V lost 8 bases and J lost 8; bases outside the gene matches: 12. The CDR3 nucleotides read TGTGCCAGCCCTGGACAGGGGCCATACCCCGGCTACACCTTC. Encoded protein: CASPGQGPYPGYTF.

V usage is TRBV5-4 and J usage is TRBJ1-6, with 9 bases matching TRBD1. CDR1 and CDR2 from the germline V gene are SGHNT and YYREEE (reference sequence). The CDR3 covers 14 residues. After removal of 4 bases from V and 10 bases from J, the junction contained 6 bases not matched to a gene. CDR3 nucleotides: TGTGCCAGCAGCCTGGACAGGGGAATCTCACCCCTCCACTTT. Protein: CASSLDRGISPLHF.

The genes are TRBV6-5 and TRBJ1-1; a possible D gene is TRBD1 (6 bases). The V gene lost 2 bases and the J gene lost 1 base, with 11 bases spanning the gap. Germline CDR1 and CDR2: MNHEY and SVGAGI. The CDR3 loop spans 15 amino acids. CDR3 region: CASSYGATGNTEAFF. The CDR3 DNA reads TGTGCCAGCAGTTACGGGGCGACAGGGAACACTGAAGCTTTCTTT.

This clone occurred a few times. The V call is TRBV4-2, the J call TRBJ2-1; 11 nucleotides match TRBD1. There are 16 residues in the CDR3. The junction had 7 bases not matched to a gene; V was cut back by 1 base and J by 8 bases. The germline V gene has CDR1 LGHNA and CDR2 YNFKEQ. CDR3 in DNA: TGTGCCAGCAGCCAAGGTCCCGGGACAGGGGGAGATGAGCAGTTCTTC. It translates to CASSQGPGTGGDEQFF.

The chain recombines TRBV7-9 with TRBJ2-1; D is uncertain. The germline V gene has CDR1 SEHNR and CDR2 FQNEAQ (reference sequence). The CDR3 is made up of 14 amino acids. Deletions cut 8 bases from V and 5 bases from J, with 16 bases between. Here the CDR3 reads CASLALTAHNEQFF. As DNA, the CDR3 is TGTGCCAGCTTAGCTCTAACGGCTCACAATGAGCAGTTCTTC. The complete variable domain, with remaining parts taken from reference TRBV7-9 and TRBJ2-1, reads DTGVSQNPRHKITKRGQNVTFRCDPISEHNRLYWYRQTLGQGPEFLTYFQNEAQLEKSRLLSDRFSAERPKGSFSTLEIQRTEQGDSAMYLCASLALTAHNEQFFGPGTRLTVL.

The J gene is TRBJ2-1, the V gene TRBV7-9, with a tentative D call TRBD1 (5 bases). Trimming removed 0 bases at V and 6 bases at J, with 6 bases between. The CDR3 has 13 amino acids. Germline CDR1 reads SEHNR; CDR2 reads FQNEAQ (reference sequence). The CDR3 reads CASSLAGVNEQFF. CDR3 nucleotide sequence: TGTGCCAGCAGCTTAGCAGGGGTCAATGAGCAGTTCTTC.

Only a few counts were recorded for this clone. V is TRBV5-5 and J is TRBJ2-7, with a possible D match to TRBD1 (5 bases). The CDR3 runs to 14 residues. Germline values: CDR1 SGHKS, CDR2 YYEKEE (reference sequence). V lost 2 bases to trimming and J lost 1 base, with 10 bases between them. CDR3 bases: TGTGCCAGCAGCTTTAGGCAGGGATCCTACGAGCAGTACTTC. Protein sequence: CASSFRQGSYEQYF.

This clone was detected a few times. V gene TRBV24-1 combines with J gene TRBJ2-7, with 7 bases identical to TRBD1. V lost 5 bases, J lost 2 bases, and 5 bases stayed unmatched. CDR3 size: 14 residues. The V gene's germline CDR1 is KGHDR and CDR2 SFDVKD. The CDR3 DNA follows: TGTGCCACCAGTGGAGACAGGGCTCCCTACGAGCAGTACTTC. Translated: CATSGDRAPYEQYF.

This clone has only a few counts. The chain links TRBV23-1 to TRBJ1-3, with TRBD1 matching 7 bases. TRBV23-1 is an ORF, and what it does is uncertain. The CDR3 length is 15 residues. V lost 4 bases, J lost 8 bases, and 11 bases stayed unmatched. CDR3 DNA sequence: TGCGCCAGCAGTCGAGCGGAGGGGGCTCAGGACACCATATATTTT. Its protein is CASSRAEGAQDTIYF.

This chain uses TRBV30 with TRBJ2-2; tentative D call: TRBD2 (6 bases). This CDR3 has 15 amino acids. V was clipped by 3 bases and J by 1 base, with 12 bases between them. CDR1 is GTSNPN, CDR2 SVGIG, per germline (reference sequence). CDR3: CAWRPIAENTGELFF. The CDR3 DNA follows: TGTGCCTGGAGACCTATAGCGGAGAACACCGGGGAGCTGTTTTTT. The whole variable domain, filled in from reference TRBV30 and TRBJ2-2, reads SQTIHQWPATLVQPVGSPLSLECTVEGTSNPNLYWYRQAAGRGLQLLFYSVGIGQISSEVPQNLSASRPQDRQFILSSKKLLLSDSGFYLCAWRPIAENTGELFFGEGSRLTVL.

This chain uses TRBV11-2 with TRBJ1-5, with 8 bases matching TRBD1. The germline V gene encodes CDR1 SGHAT and CDR2 FQNNGV. The J segment lost 3 bases and the V segment lost 1 base, leaving 2 bases of the junction unmatched. The CDR3 extends over 15 amino acids. The CDR3 sequence: CASSLGQGNNQPQHF. The CDR3 nucleotides read TGTGCCAGCAGCTTAGGACAGGGGAACAATCAGCCCCAGCATTTT.